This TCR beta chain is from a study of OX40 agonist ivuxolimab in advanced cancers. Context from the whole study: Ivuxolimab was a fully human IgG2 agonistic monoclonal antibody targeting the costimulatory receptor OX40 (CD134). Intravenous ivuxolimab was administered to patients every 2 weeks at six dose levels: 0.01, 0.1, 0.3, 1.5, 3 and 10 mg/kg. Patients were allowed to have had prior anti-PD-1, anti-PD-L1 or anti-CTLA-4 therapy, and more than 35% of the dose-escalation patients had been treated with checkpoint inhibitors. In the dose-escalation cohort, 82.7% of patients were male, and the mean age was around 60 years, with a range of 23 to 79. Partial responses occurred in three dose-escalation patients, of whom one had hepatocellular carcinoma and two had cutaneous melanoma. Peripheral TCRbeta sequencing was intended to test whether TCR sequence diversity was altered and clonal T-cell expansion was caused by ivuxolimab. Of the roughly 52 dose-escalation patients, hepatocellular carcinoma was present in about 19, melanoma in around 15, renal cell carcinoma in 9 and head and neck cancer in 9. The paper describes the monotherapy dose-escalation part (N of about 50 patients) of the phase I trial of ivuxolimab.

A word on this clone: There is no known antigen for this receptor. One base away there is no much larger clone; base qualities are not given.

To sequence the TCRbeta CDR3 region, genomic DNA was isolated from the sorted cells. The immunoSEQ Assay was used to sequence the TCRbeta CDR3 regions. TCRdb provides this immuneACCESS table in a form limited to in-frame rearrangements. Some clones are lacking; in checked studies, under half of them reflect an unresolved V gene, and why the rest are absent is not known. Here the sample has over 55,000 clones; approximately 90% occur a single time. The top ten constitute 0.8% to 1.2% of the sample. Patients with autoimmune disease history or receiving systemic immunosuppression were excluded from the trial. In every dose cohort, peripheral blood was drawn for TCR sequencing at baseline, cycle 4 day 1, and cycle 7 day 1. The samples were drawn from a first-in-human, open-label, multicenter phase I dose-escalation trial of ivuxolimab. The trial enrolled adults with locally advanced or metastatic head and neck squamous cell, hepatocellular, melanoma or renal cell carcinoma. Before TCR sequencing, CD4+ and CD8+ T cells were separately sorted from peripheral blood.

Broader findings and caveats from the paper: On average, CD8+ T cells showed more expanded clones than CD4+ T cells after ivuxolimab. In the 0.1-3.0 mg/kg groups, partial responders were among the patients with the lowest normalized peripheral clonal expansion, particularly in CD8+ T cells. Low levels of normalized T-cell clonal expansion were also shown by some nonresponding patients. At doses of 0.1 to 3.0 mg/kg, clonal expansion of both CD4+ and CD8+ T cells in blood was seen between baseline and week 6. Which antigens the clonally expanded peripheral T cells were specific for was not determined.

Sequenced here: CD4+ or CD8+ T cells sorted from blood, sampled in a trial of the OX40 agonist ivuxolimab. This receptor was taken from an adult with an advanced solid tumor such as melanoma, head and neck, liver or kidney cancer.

CDR3 loop: CASSESTGRGNTIYF. Here is the DNA: TGTGCCAGCAGTGAATCAACAGGGAGAGGAAACACCATATATTTT. Here the chain combines TRBV2 and TRBJ1-3; TRBD1 is a possible D gene, resting on 6 matching bases. The junction shows trimming of 2 bases on V and 4 bases on J, plus 12 bases between the germline ends. The CDR3, cysteine through phenylalanine, is 15 amino acids long. Left in the record is the CDR3 DNA by itself, 45 bases read in frame from the first base. The germline V gene sets CDR1 to SNHLY and CDR2 to FYNNEI.